Following are 27 T cell receptor beta chains from one sample sequenced in a study of T-cell memory formation after mild COVID-19. TCRdb processed the 5' RACE reads anew with MiXCR; each CDR3 protein has one entry. Of a few hundred thousand distinct CDR3 sequences in the sample, approximately 19% were seen once. Sequenced sample: PBMCs or a T cell subset sorted from them (not recorded which). These receptors were collected from a man between 18 and 35 years old who had mild COVID-19 (a few samples of this study predate the infection). Cell type and time point are not known.

The CDR3 reads CASSQDWTASNQPQHF. The CDR3 DNA sequence: TGCGCCAGCAGCCAAGATTGGACAGCAAGCAATCAGCCCCAGCATTTT. This chain connects TRBV4-3 to TRBJ1-5, with D tentatively TRBD1 (6 bases). V was cut by 0 bases and J by 1 base, with 10 bases left in between. The germline V gene encodes CDR1 LGHNA and CDR2 YSLEER. The CDR3 runs 16 residues.

This clonotype appeared a few times. This chain joins TRBV27 and TRBJ2-2; 11 bases agree with TRBD2. Germline assignment: CDR1 MNHEY and CDR2 SMNVEV (reference sequence). The length of the CDR3 is 18 residues. V lost 5 bases and J lost 1; bases outside the gene matches: 9. CDR3: CASSPRRTSGRNTGELFF. The CDR3 DNA reads as TGTGCCAGCAGTCCACGCAGAACTAGCGGGAGGAACACCGGGGAGCTGTTTTTT.

This rearrangement joins TRBV5-1 to TRBJ1-1, with no clear D. The V gene's germline CDR1 is SGHRS and CDR2 YFSETQ. Trimming removed 6 bases at V and 5 bases at J, with 14 bases between. The CDR3 runs to 13 residues. Here the CDR3 DNA reads TGCGCCAGCATCCAAACTGGGGAGACTGAAGCTTTCTTT. Protein product: CASIQTGETEAFF.

V usage is TRBV12-3 or TRBV12-4 and J usage is TRBJ2-1, with D possibly TRBD2 on 6 matching bases. With 5 bases removed from V and 10 bases from J, the gap between germline ends came to 12 bases. CDR3 length equals 12 residues. The chain's CDR3 is CASSAAGDEQFF. DNA of the CDR3: TGTGCCAGCAGTGCAGCGGGTGACGAGCAGTTCTTC.

The rearrangement joins TRBV4-1 to TRBJ2-5, with 7 bases identical to TRBD2. The germline V gene encodes CDR1 MGHRA and CDR2 YSYEKL. CDR3 size: 18 residues. Losses at the gene ends were 0 bases for V and 2 bases for J; bases not matched to a gene: 12. The CDR3 coding sequence is TGCGCCAGCAGCCAAGAGGGGTACGGGAGGAAGTCTCAAGAGACCCAGTACTTC. Translation gives CASSQEGYGRKSQETQYF.

This clonotype was found a few times. The genes are TRBV9 and TRBJ1-4; TRBD1 agrees at 8 bases. Germline loops: CDR1 SGDLS, CDR2 YYNGEE. The CDR3 covers 13 residues. With 4 bases clipped from V and 8 bases from J, the junction kept 4 bases outside the gene matches. CDR3 DNA sequence: TGTGCCAGCAGCCTGACAGGGGACGAAAAACTGTTTTTT. This translates into CASSLTGDEKLFF.

This clonotype was detected only a few times. This rearrangement joins TRBV7-9 to TRBJ2-1; TRBD1 agrees at 9 bases. The CDR3 has 16 amino acids. In germline, CDR1 is SEHNR, CDR2 FQNEAQ (reference sequence). Trimming at V came to 1 base and at J to 8 bases, leaving 9 bases not matched to a gene. Written as DNA, the CDR3 is TGTGCCAGCAGCTTAGTGCTACAGGGGGCTTGGTATGAGCAGTTCTTC. Encoded protein: CASSLVLQGAWYEQFF.

The V call is TRBV29-1, the J call TRBJ2-2; 7 nucleotides align to TRBD2. This CDR3 has 13 amino acids. CDR1 is SQVTM, CDR2 ANQGSEA, per germline. V was clipped by 4 bases and J by 5 bases; unmatched bases: 4. For the CDR3, the DNA is TGCAGCGTTGTACTAGCGCTTACCGGGGAGCTGTTTTTT. It yields the protein CSVVLALTGELFF.

This rearrangement joins TRBV4-3 to TRBJ2-2; D is unresolved. Per germline, CDR1 LGHNA and CDR2 YSLEER. The CDR3 runs to 14 residues. With 0 bases removed from V and 4 bases from J, the gap between germline ends came to 6 bases. The CDR3 region is CASSQEIGTGELFF. CDR3 coding DNA: TGCGCCAGCAGCCAAGAGATCGGCACCGGGGAGCTGTTTTTT.

The table lists this clonotype with a few counts. The chain is built from TRBV7-6 and TRBJ1-4, with a tentative D call TRBD1 (6 bases). The CDR3 has 14 amino acids. The V end lost 5 bases, the J end lost 5 bases, and 12 bases lay between the germline ends. Germline CDR1 and CDR2: SGHVS and FNYEAQ. CDR3 loop: CASSPDRRNEKLFF. As DNA, the CDR3 is TGTGCCAGCAGCCCAGACAGGCGGAATGAAAAACTGTTTTTT.

A few counts support this clonotype. CDR3 protein: CAWGQGVDTQYF. In DNA form, the CDR3 reads TGTGCCTGGGGACAGGGTGTAGATACGCAGTATTTT. This chain connects TRBV30 to TRBJ2-3; 8 bases align to TRBD1. CDR1 is GTSNPN and CDR2 is SVGIG in the germline V gene (reference sequence). CDR3 length equals 12 residues. Trimming at V came to 5 bases and at J to 5 bases, leaving 3 bases not matched to a gene. Combining the CDR3 with reference TRBV30 and TRBJ2-3 gives the whole variable domain SQTIHQWPATLVQPVGSPLSLECTVEGTSNPNLYWYRQAAGRGLQLLFYSVGIGQISSEVPQNLSASRPQDRQFILSSKKLLLSDSGFYLCAWGQGVDTQYFGPGTRLTVL.

This clonotype has more than one count but fewer than ten. The chain has TRBV3-1 and TRBJ1-4; D remains ambiguous. The V and J ends lost 2 bases and 11 bases respectively, with 15 bases between them. CDR3 length: 14 amino acids. Germline V CDR1 and CDR2: LGHDT, YNNKEL (reference sequence). CDR3: CASSQTRSGVKLFF. The DNA for the CDR3 is TGTGCCAGCAGCCAAACGAGGAGTGGAGTGAAACTGTTTTTT.

This clonotype came up a few times. The CDR3 region is CSPTSGGGETQYF. In DNA, the CDR3 is TGCAGTCCCACTAGCGGGGGCGGGGAGACCCAGTACTTC. This chain uses TRBV20-1 with TRBJ2-5, with 11 bases fitting TRBD2. The CDR3 has 13 residues. Trimming took 8 bases from V and 5 from J; bases not matched to a gene: 7. CDR1 and CDR2 (germline): DFQATT, SNEGSKA (reference sequence).

This sequence joins TRBV5-1 and TRBJ2-1, with TRBD2 matching 8 bases. V dropped 6 bases and J dropped 9; count of bases not matched to a gene: 8. Per the germline V gene, CDR1 is SGHRS and CDR2 is YFSETQ. This CDR3 is built from 13 residues. The CDR3 protein is CASNRGGIAEQFF. The CDR3 DNA reads TGCGCCAGCAATCGCGGGGGGATCGCTGAGCAGTTCTTC. Filled out from reference TRBV5-1 and TRBJ2-1, the complete variable domain reads KAGVTQTPRYLIKTRGQQVTLSCSPISGHRSVSWYQQTPGQGLQFLFEYFSETQRNKGNFPGRFSGRQFSNSRSEMNVSTLELGDSALYLCASNRGGIAEQFFGPGTRLTVL.

The rearrangement joins TRBV30 to TRBJ1-2; D uncertain. The CDR3 length is 12 residues. Germline V gene sequence: CDR1 GTSNPN, CDR2 SVGIG (reference sequence). V was clipped by 1 base and J by 5 bases, with 8 bases between them. CDR3 bases: TGTGCCTGGAGTGGGACTTTATATGGCTACACCTTC. Residues: CAWSGTLYGYTF.

The chain couples TRBV7-2 to TRBJ1-2, with 10 bases identical to TRBD1. The CDR3 has 14 amino acids. The germline CDR1 and CDR2 sequences are SGHTA and FQGNSA. Unmatched junction bases numbered 6, after V lost 4 bases and J lost 7 bases. The chain's CDR3 is CASSYRTGGRGYTF. CDR3 coding DNA: TGTGCCAGCAGCTACAGGACAGGGGGACGTGGCTACACCTTC.

This clonotype was seen many times. This chain links TRBV12-3 or TRBV12-4 with TRBJ2-7; tentatively, D is TRBD2 (5 bases). The germline V and J ends were trimmed by 4 bases and 4 bases, with 11 bases remaining between them. The CDR3 loop spans 13 amino acids. CDR3 in amino acids: CASSWRRRYEQYF. In nucleotides, the CDR3 is TGTGCCAGCAGTTGGAGAAGGAGGTACGAGCAGTACTTC.

This clonotype was seen only a few times. The chain couples TRBV9 to TRBJ2-7; no reliable D call. V lost 6 bases and J lost 5, with 3 bases in between. Looked up from germline, CDR1 is SGDLS and CDR2 is YYNGEE. The CDR3 has 9 amino acids. The CDR3 nucleotides are TGTGCCAGCACCCACGAGCAGTACTTC. Encoded protein: CASTHEQYF.

V and J are TRBV25-1 and TRBJ2-2; unclear D gene. Deletions cut 7 bases from V and 7 bases from J, with 4 bases between. This CDR3 spans 10 amino acids. Germline V gene sequence: CDR1 MGHDK, CDR2 SYGVNS. The chain's CDR3 is CASTGGELFF. In DNA form, the CDR3 reads TGTGCCAGCACGGGCGGGGAGCTGTTTTTT.

This clonotype was seen more than once but under ten times. The chain combines TRBV9 with TRBJ2-7; no definite D call. The CDR3 contains 12 residues. Germline values: CDR1 SGDLS, CDR2 YYNGEE. The V end lost 0 bases, the J end lost 2 bases, and 3 bases lay between the germline ends. Written as DNA, the CDR3 is TGTGCCAGCAGCGTAGCCCCCTACGAGCAGTACGTC. It specifies CASSVAPYEQYV.

This chain links TRBV7-2 with TRBJ1-4; D perhaps matches TRBD1 (5 bases). CDR3 size: 14 residues. V was clipped by 2 bases and J by 4 bases, with 8 bases between them. Germline V lookup: CDR1 SGHTA, CDR2 FQGNSA. As DNA, the CDR3 is TGTGCCAGCAGCTTAAGACAGTTTAATGAAAAACTGTTTTTT. Translated, it gives CASSLRQFNEKLFF. Full variable domain (missing parts from reference TRBV7-2 and TRBJ1-4): GAGVSQSPSNKVTEKGKDVELRCDPISGHTALYWYRQSLGQGLEFLIYFQGNSAPDKSGLPSDRFSAERTGGSVSTLTIQRTQQEDSAVYLCASSLRQFNEKLFFGSGTQLSVL.

This clonotype was recorded a few times. The rearrangement joins TRBV6-5 to TRBJ2-1, with D possibly being TRBD1 (6 bases). Germline values: CDR1 MNHEY, CDR2 SVGAGI. The CDR3 covers 14 residues. With 5 bases removed from V and 7 bases from J, the gap between germline ends came to 15 bases. CDR3 sequence: CASSRTGPDNEQFF. The CDR3 DNA reads TGTGCCAGCAGTCGTACAGGGCCTGATAATGAGCAGTTCTTC.

V is TRBV15 and J is TRBJ2-1; D unresolved. CDR3 length equals 16 residues. Looked up from germline, CDR1 is LNHNV and CDR2 is YYDKDF (reference sequence). Trimming removed 8 bases at V and 2 bases at J, with 19 bases between. The CDR3 sequence is CATGAVDGDPYNEQFF. The CDR3 nucleotides are TGTGCCACCGGAGCTGTGGACGGAGACCCCTACAATGAGCAGTTCTTC.

This clonotype was seen a few times. The chain employs TRBV12-3 or TRBV12-4 and TRBJ1-1; D is unresolved. The CDR3 is 13 residues long. Trimming took off 6 bases at V and 5 bases at J, with 13 bases between the two ends. This CDR3 is CASSPAGRTEAFF. CDR3 sequence (DNA): TGTGCCAGCAGCCCGGCCGGGAGGACTGAAGCTTTCTTT.

This chain links TRBV7-2 with TRBJ2-5; maybe TRBD2 (6 bases). This CDR3 comprises 13 residues. CDR1 and CDR2 from the germline V gene are SGHTA and FQGNSA. Trimming took off 8 bases at V and 6 bases at J, with 16 bases between the two ends. The CDR3 DNA reads TGTGCCAGCGAAGTCGGGACTCAACAGACCCAGTACTTC. Its protein is CASEVGTQQTQYF. Variable domain in full (rest from reference TRBV7-2 and TRBJ2-5): GAGVSQSPSNKVTEKGKDVELRCDPISGHTALYWYRQSLGQGLEFLIYFQGNSAPDKSGLPSDRFSAERTGGSVSTLTIQRTQQEDSAVYLCASEVGTQQTQYFGPGTRLLVL.

The chain carries TRBV7-2 and TRBJ2-3, with D hard to call. The CDR3 runs to 14 residues. Trimming removed 1 base at V and 6 bases at J, with 11 bases between. The germline V gene has CDR1 SGHTA and CDR2 FQGNSA. The CDR3 sequence: CASSLGVGLDTQYF. Written as DNA, the CDR3 is TGTGCCAGCAGCTTAGGAGTGGGCCTCGATACGCAGTATTTT. Using reference TRBV7-2 and TRBJ2-3 for the parts outside the CDR3, the full variable domain is GAGVSQSPSNKVTEKGKDVELRCDPISGHTALYWYRQSLGQGLEFLIYFQGNSAPDKSGLPSDRFSAERTGGSVSTLTIQRTQQEDSAVYLCASSLGVGLDTQYFGPGTRLTVL.

The V gene is TRBV7-2, the J gene TRBJ2-5, with a possible D match to TRBD2 (6 bases). CDR1 is SGHTA and CDR2 is FQGNSA in the germline V gene. The CDR3 is made up of 14 amino acids. Trimming removed 8 bases at V and 2 bases at J, with 15 bases between. For the CDR3, the DNA is TGTGCCAGCTCCCGGGACTTCCTGCAAGAGACCCAGTACTTC. Its translation is CASSRDFLQETQYF. Full variable domain (outside the CDR3, taken from reference TRBV7-2 and TRBJ2-5): GAGVSQSPSNKVTEKGKDVELRCDPISGHTALYWYRQSLGQGLEFLIYFQGNSAPDKSGLPSDRFSAERTGGSVSTLTIQRTQQEDSAVYLCASSRDFLQETQYFGPGTRLLVL.